This T cell receptor beta chain was recovered during a study of molecular identifiers for immune sequencing clone quantification. One entry per CDR3 protein results from TCRdb running MiXCR on the PCR reads. Altogether about half a million distinct CDR3 sequences are present, roughly 23% being singletons, with the ten largest covering about 0.8%. V lost 6 bases, J lost 5 bases, and 22 bases lay in between. This CDR3 comprises 16 residues. CDR1 LNHDA and CDR2 SQIVND come from the germline V gene (reference sequence). Sorted cells numbering roughly 18,000 to 1,000,000, with 10%, 30% or 50% RNA, yielded the naive CD8 libraries. Naive CD8 T cells were sorted as CD8+CD4-CCR7+CD45RA+. This clonotype was detected only a few times. Its specificity is unknown. Findings of the study overall: Among effectors, clones above 20 RNA copies held over 99% of molecules; among naive cells, under 1%. Jurkat TCR RNA from one cell was spiked into approximately 1 million naive cells, and it was reportedly detectable there.

The origin of this receptor is a human donor in good health. Some libraries in this study had Jurkat cell RNA spiked in. J is TRBJ2-5 and V is TRBV19; D call uncertain. The sample taken for sequencing was naive CD8+ T cells from blood, with Jurkat cell RNA spiked in. Subset noted: FACS-sorted CD8+CD4-CCR7+CD45RA+ naive T cells. CDR3 bases: TGTGCCAGTAGGACCATTCAACTACCGTCTGGGGAGACCCAGTACTTC. Translating gives CASRTIQLPSGETQYF.